This is a list of T cell receptor beta chains from one sample in a study of a mutant IDH1 vaccine in newly diagnosed glioma. These receptors are not linked to any known antigen. The assay was immunoSEQ multiplex PCR, and TCRdb's table has in-frame clones only and misses some. This repertoire shows some 60,000 clones, under 90% found once; its top ten account for 3% to 4%. The starting material was PBMCs, obtained from a glioma patient whose treatment included an IDH1 peptide vaccine. The receptors originated from a man aged 25-45 years with glioma. Both conserved end residues are part of each CDR3. D genes are given only for firm matches. Clone size is given for some rows only: seen once, a few or many times, or a class if the clone is expanded.

J gene | clone size | V gene | D gene | CDR3 protein | CDR3 DNA
TRBJ2-7 | . | TRBV6-5 | . | CASSYGPNYEQYF | TGTGCCAGCAGTTATGGCCCCAACTACGAGCAGTACTTC
TRBJ2-2 | . | TRBV6-4 | . | CASSEKETGELFF | TGTGCCAGCAGTGAGAAGGAGACCGGGGAGCTGTTTTTT
TRBJ1-1 | . | TRBV7-8 | . | CASSKGRYTEAFF | TGTGCCAGCAGCAAAGGCCGATACACTGAAGCTTTCTTT
TRBJ2-3 | . | TRBV6-5 | . | CASSYKGVGSTDTQYF | TGTGCCAGCAGTTACAAGGGAGTGGGAAGCACAGATACGCAGTATTTT
TRBJ1-6 | . | TRBV4-1 | . | CASSPPWLENSPLHF | TGCGCCAGCAGCCCCCCGTGGCTGGAAAATTCACCCCTCCACTTT
TRBJ2-5 | once | TRBV30 | . | CAWTLKTTQETQYF | TGTGCCTGGACCCTCAAGACCACTCAAGAGACCCAGTACTTC
TRBJ2-3 | . | TRBV5-1 | . | CASSPSPRDLRADTQYF | TGCGCCAGCAGCCCCAGTCCTCGGGACCTACGGGCAGATACGCAGTATTTT
TRBJ1-2 | once | TRBV28 | . | CASSSGPRGYTF | TGTGCCAGCAGTTCCGGACCTCGGGGCTACACCTTC
TRBJ1-2 | . | TRBV7-9 | . | CASSLGVGDYGYTF | TGTGCCAGCAGCTTAGGGGTAGGGGACTATGGCTACACCTTC
TRBJ1-1 | few | TRBV30 | . | CAWRRAQGDTEAFF | TGTGCCTGGAGGAGGGCCCAAGGGGACACTGAAGCTTTCTTT
TRBJ1-2 | . | TRBV4-1 | . | CASKPGRGERDGYTF | TGCGCCAGCAAGCCTGGACGTGGGGAAAGAGATGGCTACACCTTC
TRBJ2-7 | . | TRBV6-1 | . | CASSGLSDSSYEQYF | TGTGCCAGCAGCGGGCTATCGGATAGCTCCTACGAGCAGTACTTC
TRBJ1-5 | . | TRBV4-3 | TRBD1 | CASSQDTTGVQPQHF | TGCGCCAGCAGCCAAGATACCACAGGGGTCCAGCCCCAGCATTTT
TRBJ1-4 | once | TRBV2 | . | CASSARYRENEKLFF | TGTGCCAGCAGCGCCCGTTACCGAGAGAATGAAAAACTGTTTTTT
TRBJ1-1 | . | TRBV4-1 | . | CASSQVIENTEAFF | TGCGCCAGCAGCCAAGTTATAGAGAACACTGAAGCTTTCTTT
TRBJ2-7 | once | TRBV4-2 | . | CASSQDQGLGQYF | TGTGCCAGCAGCCAAGATCAGGGTCTGGGGCAGTACTTC
TRBJ2-7 | . | TRBV7-2 | . | CASSLRIYYEQYF | TGTGCCAGCAGCTTACGGATTTACTACGAGCAGTACTTC
TRBJ2-5 | . | TRBV28 | . | CASTLGGWETQYF | TGTGCCAGCACCTTGGGGGGCTGGGAGACCCAGTACTTC
TRBJ2-1 | . | TRBV18 | TRBD2 | CASSRRGTYNEQFF | TGTGCCAGCTCACGGCGGGGGACCTACAATGAGCAGTTCTTC
TRBJ2-3 | . | TRBV27 | TRBD1 | CASSRDRVTDTQYF | TGTGCCAGCTCCCGGGACAGGGTAACAGATACGCAGTATTTT
TRBJ1-2 | . | TRBV29-1 | . | CSVAGDDGYTF | TGCAGCGTGGCAGGGGACGATGGCTACACCTTC
TRBJ2-1 | . | TRBV12-1 | . | CASSEGTPLLYNEQFF | TGTGCCAGCAGCGAGGGGACTCCTCTTCTCTACAATGAGCAGTTCTTC
TRBJ2-5 | . | TRBV19 | TRBD1 | CASSIDSNRGETQYF | TGTGCCAGTAGTATAGATTCAAACAGGGGAGAGACCCAGTACTTC
TRBJ1-1 | . | TRBV2 | . | CASSGRVTEAFF | TGTGCCAGCAGTGGGAGGGTCACTGAAGCTTTCTTT
TRBJ2-2 | . | TRBV19 | TRBD1 | CASSIGDSPNTGELFF | TGTGCCAGTAGTATAGGGGACAGCCCGAACACCGGGGAGCTGTTTTTT
TRBJ2-1 | . | TRBV2 | . | CASSDGGPYNEQFF | TGTGCCAGCAGTGATGGGGGGCCCTACAATGAGCAGTTCTTC
TRBJ1-1 | . | TRBV18 | . | CASSPWTALNTEAFF | TGTGCCAGCTCACCCTGGACCGCGTTGAACACTGAAGCTTTCTTT
TRBJ1-5 | few | TRBV28 | . | CASREQGGSQPQHF | TGTGCCAGCAGAGAGCAGGGAGGGAGTCAGCCCCAGCATTTT
TRBJ2-3 | . | TRBV6-6 | . | CASSVAFGTDTQYF | TGTGCCTCCAGCGTAGCATTTGGCACAGATACGCAGTATTTT